The 28 T cell receptor beta chains below all came from one sample that was sequenced in a study of identical twins (dated by TCRdb to the mid-2010s). The library was produced with 5' RACE. TCRdb names Illumina HiSeq 2000 as the instrument used. TCRdb handled the public reads itself, with Q25 trimming in fastp and clone calling in MiXCR, and kept productive beta chains. A single entry per CDR3 protein holds the most common genes and DNA from its merged rows. Within this sample are about 690,000 distinct CDR3 sequences, with 5.5% to 6.5% of them counted one time only. Of the sample, under 2% falls within the top ten clones. Material: naive T cells sorted from blood. The intended sense of this specimen's cell subset or site label: cells isolated with a human naive T-cell isolation kit. The receptors stem from a man younger than 35 in good health.

This rearrangement joins TRBV5-1 to TRBJ2-3, with D hard to call. The CDR3 spans 14 residues. CDR1 and CDR2 (germline): SGHRS, YFSETQ. V shed 0 bases and J shed 5 bases, with 10 bases lying between them. CDR3: CASSLALEVDTQYF. CDR3 sequence (DNA): TGCGCCAGCAGCTTGGCCTTAGAGGTAGATACGCAGTATTTT.

The chain is built from TRBV10-3 and TRBJ2-1; no firm D call. There are 12 residues in the CDR3. CDR1 is ENHRY and CDR2 is SYGVKD in the germline V gene. Deletions cut 3 bases from V and 12 bases from J, with 12 bases between. The DNA of the CDR3 is TGTGCCATCAGTGAAGGCCGTGAAGGGCAGTTCTTC. Translated, it gives CAISEGREGQFF.

Ten or more counts support this clonotype. The chain recombines TRBV20-1 with TRBJ2-5; D is possibly TRBD2 (5 bases). This CDR3 has 14 amino acids. Trimming removed 3 bases from V and 0 bases from J, with 11 bases in between. Germline V CDR1 and CDR2: DFQATT, SNEGSKA (reference sequence). Written as DNA, the CDR3 is TGCAGTGCTAGGACTATTTTGTACCAAGAGACCCAGTACTTC. Protein product: CSARTILYQETQYF.

The chain uses TRBV5-1 and TRBJ2-5; D unresolved. The V gene lost 0 bases and the J gene lost 2 bases, with 8 bases spanning the gap. Germline CDR1 and CDR2: SGHRS and YFSETQ. The CDR3 runs to 14 residues. The CDR3 is CASSLAMGQETQYF. The CDR3 DNA sequence: TGCGCCAGCAGCTTGGCGATGGGTCAAGAGACCCAGTACTTC.

This clonotype has ten or more counts. J is TRBJ2-1 and V is TRBV20-1; D ambiguous. There are 12 residues in the CDR3. The ends were cut back, 5 bases at V and 6 bases at J, with 11 bases in the middle. Germline CDR1 is DFQATT and CDR2 is SNEGSKA (reference sequence). The CDR3 spells CSARRARNEQFF. The CDR3 DNA sequence: TGCAGTGCTCGACGAGCGCGCAATGAGCAGTTCTTC.

This chain's CDR3 is CASSLDQRYGYTF. DNA for the CDR3: TGCGCCAGCAGCCTGGACCAGCGCTATGGCTACACCTTC. The V gene is TRBV5-1, the J gene TRBJ1-2; D ambiguous. The CDR3 spans 13 residues. Trimming took off 4 bases at V and 4 bases at J, with 11 bases between the two ends. Germline CDR1 SGHRS, CDR2 YFSETQ.

In this sample, this clonotype turned up a few times. The V gene is TRBV6-2 or TRBV6-3, the J gene TRBJ2-1; D remains ambiguous. CDR3 size: 11 residues. The V end lost 2 bases, the J end lost 9 bases, and 5 bases lay between the germline ends. Germline V gene sequence: CDR1 MNHEY, CDR2 SVGEGT. This chain's CDR3 is CASSYMGEQFF. DNA of the CDR3: TGTGCCAGCAGTTACATGGGTGAGCAGTTCTTC.

This sequence joins TRBV11-2 and TRBJ2-7; 12 positions match TRBD2. Germline-derived CDR1 and CDR2 are SGHAT and FQNNGV. The CDR3 spans 19 residues. Trimming cost V 5 bases and J 5 bases; bases outside gene matches: 19. The CDR3 region is CASSIRSGNLAGGPDEQYF. CDR3 nucleotides: TGTGCCAGCAGCATAAGGTCAGGAAACCTAGCGGGAGGGCCAGACGAGCAGTACTTC.

The chain couples TRBV6-1 to TRBJ2-5; D may be TRBD1 (5 bases). This CDR3 is built from 12 residues. CDR1 is MNHNS and CDR2 is SASEGT in the germline V gene. V lost 7 bases and J 1 base, leaving 7 bases between the germline ends. Here the CDR3 reads CASNQGQETQYF. CDR3 nucleotide sequence: TGTGCCAGCAATCAGGGCCAAGAGACCCAGTACTTC.

This clonotype came up many times. The chain couples TRBV20-1 to TRBJ1-1, with 7 bases fitting TRBD1. The CDR3 sequence is 14 residues long. The germline V gene has CDR1 DFQATT and CDR2 SNEGSKA (reference sequence). V lost 0 bases to trimming and J lost 11 bases; unmatched junction nucleotides: 12. In nucleotides, the CDR3 is TGCAGTGCTAGAGAGAACGGACAGGCCGCGGGGGCTTTCTTT. It is translated as CSARENGQAAGAFF.

This chain uses TRBV20-1 with TRBJ2-1; 8 nucleotides align to TRBD2. V lost 6 bases to trimming and J lost 3 bases; unmatched junction nucleotides: 4. Germline V gene data show CDR1 as DFQATT and CDR2 as SNEGSKA (reference sequence). This CDR3 has 13 residues. The CDR3 reads CSAAGGDYNEQFF. In DNA form, the CDR3 reads TGCAGTGCCGCGGGAGGCGACTACAATGAGCAGTTCTTC.

The J gene is TRBJ2-1, the V gene TRBV6-2 or TRBV6-3, with 7 bases lining up with TRBD1. CDR3 length equals 18 residues. Trimming removed 6 bases from V and 4 bases from J; junction bases left unmatched: 18. Per the germline V gene, CDR1 is MNHEY and CDR2 is SVGEGT. Here the CDR3 DNA reads TGTGCCAGCAGAGCAGACAGGGTGGGGGAAACCCGTTACAATGAGCAGTTCTTC. Its translation is CASRADRVGETRYNEQFF.

This clonotype was found many times. The chain uses TRBV14 and TRBJ2-1, with 14 bases lining up with TRBD2. The CDR3 is made up of 16 amino acids. V lost 3 bases, J lost 7 bases, and 5 bases stayed unmatched. The V gene's germline CDR1 is SGHDN and CDR2 FVKESK. CDR3 in DNA: TGTGCCAGCAGCCACAGGAGGACTAGCGGGAGGAATGAGCAGTTCTTC. This gives the protein CASSHRRTSGRNEQFF. Based on the CDR3 plus reference TRBV14 and TRBJ2-1, the full variable domain is EAGVTQFPSHSVIEKGQTVTLRCDPISGHDNLYWYRRVMGKEIKFLLHFVKESKQDESGMPNNRFLAERTGGTYSTLKVQPAELEDSGVYFCASSHRRTSGRNEQFFGPGTRLTVL.

This chain connects TRBV28 to TRBJ1-1; D unresolved. V lost 7 bases to trimming and J lost 0 bases, with 9 bases between them. The V gene's germline CDR1 is MDHEN and CDR2 SYDVKM. CDR3 length: 13 amino acids. The CDR3 sequence is CASKRGLNTEAFF. Written as DNA, the CDR3 is TGTGCCAGCAAGCGGGGATTGAACACTGAAGCTTTCTTT.

Points on this clonotype: A read error is possible here, since a much larger clone lies one base away. The CDR3 nucleotides are TGTGCCAGCAGTACGACAGGGGGCTTTTCAACCCTCCACTTT. It translates to CASSTTGGFSTLHF. The genes are TRBV12-3 or TRBV12-4 and TRBJ1-6; 10 nucleotides match TRBD1. The CDR3 consists of 14 residues.

This clonotype was detected a few times. V gene TRBV30 combines with J gene TRBJ2-2, with TRBD1 matching over 7 bases. The CDR3 totals 13 residues. Looked up from germline, CDR1 is GTSNPN and CDR2 is SVGIG (reference sequence). Trimming removed 3 bases from V and 5 bases from J; junction bases left unmatched: 3. Here the CDR3 DNA reads TGTGCCTGGAGCGCCAGGGGGACCGGGGAGCTGTTTTTT. Translated: CAWSARGTGELFF. Complete variable domain (other parts from reference TRBV30 and TRBJ2-2): SQTIHQWPATLVQPVGSPLSLECTVEGTSNPNLYWYRQAAGRGLQLLFYSVGIGQISSEVPQNLSASRPQDRQFILSSKKLLLSDSGFYLCAWSARGTGELFFGEGSRLTVL.

This clonotype was seen at least ten times. The chain uses TRBV7-3 and TRBJ2-1; TRBD2 matches at 8 bases. The V and J ends lost 4 bases and 9 bases, in that order; junction bases with no gene match: 5. Germline V CDR1 and CDR2: SGHTA, FQGTGA. The CDR3 runs 13 residues. The CDR3 bases are TGTGCCAGCAGCTCCGGTAGCGGGACTGAGCAGTTCTTC. Its translation is CASSSGSGTEQFF.

This clonotype was seen a handful of times. V is TRBV27 and J is TRBJ2-4; 7 bases map to TRBD1. The germline V gene has CDR1 MNHEY and CDR2 SMNVEV (reference sequence). The CDR3 spans 16 residues. J lost 0 bases, V lost 1 base, and 3 bases had no gene match. The CDR3 bases are TGTGCCAGCAGTTTATGGGGGACAGAAGCCAAAAACATTCAGTACTTC. It codes for CASSLWGTEAKNIQYF.

The CDR3 nucleotides read TGTGCCAGCAGCGTATCGGGAGGACTAGCGGGAGAGGAGACCCAGTACTTC. Residues: CASSVSGGLAGEETQYF. V gene TRBV9 combines with J gene TRBJ2-5; 13 positions match TRBD2. CDR3 length: 17 residues. After removal of 1 base from V and 5 bases from J, the junction contained 8 bases not matched to a gene. CDR1 is SGDLS and CDR2 is YYNGEE in the germline V gene.

V usage is TRBV12-3 or TRBV12-4 and J usage is TRBJ1-4, with TRBD1 matching over 7 bases. Germline trimming cut 6 bases from V and 7 bases from J; bases unmatched to any gene: 8. This CDR3 has 14 amino acids. CDR3 residues: CASSRRQGGEKLFF. The CDR3 coding sequence is TGTGCCAGCAGCCGAAGACAGGGAGGTGAAAAACTGTTTTTT.

This clonotype was observed many times. The rearrangement joins TRBV20-1 to TRBJ2-3; D gene uncertain. This CDR3 contains 14 residues. CDR1 and CDR2 from the germline V gene are DFQATT and SNEGSKA (reference sequence). V lost 0 bases to trimming and J lost 6 bases, with 13 bases between them. CDR3 nucleotide sequence: TGCAGTGCTAGAGATCCCCGGTTGGGTGATACGCAGTATTTT. Protein sequence: CSARDPRLGDTQYF.

This clonotype was seen repeatedly, ten times or more. This CDR3 reads CAWSPGANVLTF. The CDR3 DNA is TGTGCCTGGTCACCTGGGGCCAACGTCCTGACTTTC. The chain links TRBV30 to TRBJ2-6; D gene unclear. There are 12 residues in the CDR3. CDR1 and CDR2 from the germline V gene are GTSNPN and SVGIG (reference sequence). V was trimmed by 5 bases and J by 2 bases, leaving 4 bases between them.

There are a few counts of this clonotype. The rearrangement uses TRBV20-1 and TRBJ2-2, with D tentatively TRBD1 (5 bases). The germline V gene has CDR1 DFQATT and CDR2 SNEGSKA (reference sequence). Trimming stripped 6 bases from V and 0 bases from J, with 14 bases between. CDR3 size: 15 residues. The chain's CDR3 is CSAPGGHTNTGELFF. CDR3 nucleotide sequence: TGCAGTGCCCCGGGTGGACATACGAACACCGGGGAGCTGTTTTTT.

This clonotype occurred a few times. This rearrangement joins TRBV28 to TRBJ2-2; 12 bases are shared with TRBD2. Looked up from germline, CDR1 is MDHEN and CDR2 is SYDVKM. J was trimmed by 10 bases and V by 6 bases; bases with no gene match: 9. There are 15 residues in the CDR3. The DNA of the CDR3 is TGTGCCAGCAGCACCATGCTAGCGGGAGGGGAGGAGCTGTTTTTT. Protein: CASSTMLAGGEELFF.

The chain combines TRBV10-1 with TRBJ2-3; possible D gene TRBD1, 6 bases. Trimming pared 0 bases from V and 9 bases from J, leaving 19 bases between. The CDR3 is 16 amino acids. The V gene's germline CDR1 is WNHNN and CDR2 SYGVQD (reference sequence). CDR3 sequence: CASSESRDKGVGTQYF. The DNA for the CDR3 is TGCGCCAGCAGTGAGTCGAGGGACAAGGGGGTCGGGACGCAGTATTTT.

This clonotype was counted at least ten times. The rearrangement joins TRBV5-1 to TRBJ2-3, with D hard to call. Trimming stripped 4 bases from V and 2 bases from J, with 11 bases between. The length of the CDR3 is 14 residues. Germline loops: CDR1 SGHRS, CDR2 YFSETQ. CDR3 region: CASSLGRNTDTQYF. The CDR3 nucleotides read TGCGCCAGCAGCCTAGGGCGGAACACAGATACGCAGTATTTT.

This clonotype was counted between two and nine times. V gene TRBV30 combines with J gene TRBJ2-2, with a weak D call TRBD2 (6 bases). V lost 0 bases, J lost 7 bases, and 9 bases lay in between. Germline values: CDR1 GTSNPN, CDR2 SVGIG (reference sequence). CDR3 length: 13 amino acids. The CDR3 DNA sequence: TGTGCCTGGAGTGTACAGGAGGGCGGGGAGCTGTTTTTT. This sequence encodes CAWSVQEGGELFF.

The table lists this clonotype with a count of one. Since a much larger clone is just one base distant, this may be a read error. V gene TRBV29-1 combines with J gene TRBJ2-1; D perhaps matches TRBD2 (6 bases). Germline CDR1 reads SQVTM; CDR2 reads ANQGSEA. The CDR3 runs 13 residues. CDR3 residues: CSVRGTMLNKQFF. CDR3 sequence (DNA): TGCAGCGTACGGGGGACGATGCTCAATAAGCAGTTCTTC.